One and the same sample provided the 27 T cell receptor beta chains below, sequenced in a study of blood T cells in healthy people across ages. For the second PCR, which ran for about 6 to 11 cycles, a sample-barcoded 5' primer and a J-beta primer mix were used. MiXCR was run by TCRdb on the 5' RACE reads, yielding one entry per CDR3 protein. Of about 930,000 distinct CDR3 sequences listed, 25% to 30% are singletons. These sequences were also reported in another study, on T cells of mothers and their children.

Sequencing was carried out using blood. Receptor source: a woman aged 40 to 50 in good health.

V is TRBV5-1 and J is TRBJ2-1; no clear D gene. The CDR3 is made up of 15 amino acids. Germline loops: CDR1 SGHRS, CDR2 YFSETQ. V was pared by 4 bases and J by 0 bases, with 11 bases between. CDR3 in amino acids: CASSPLSGSYNEQFF. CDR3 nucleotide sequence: TGCGCCAGCAGCCCGCTTTCCGGCTCCTACAATGAGCAGTTCTTC. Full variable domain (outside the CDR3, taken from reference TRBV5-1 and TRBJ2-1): KAGVTQTPRYLIKTRGQQVTLSCSPISGHRSVSWYQQTPGQGLQFLFEYFSETQRNKGNFPGRFSGRQFSNSRSEMNVSTLELGDSALYLCASSPLSGSYNEQFFGPGTRLTVL.

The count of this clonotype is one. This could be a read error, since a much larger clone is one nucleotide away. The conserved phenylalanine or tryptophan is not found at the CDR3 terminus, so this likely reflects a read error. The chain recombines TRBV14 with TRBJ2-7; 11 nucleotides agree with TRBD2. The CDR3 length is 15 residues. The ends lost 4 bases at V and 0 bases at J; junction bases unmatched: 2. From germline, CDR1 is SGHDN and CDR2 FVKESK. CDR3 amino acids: CASSLLAGVSYEQYC. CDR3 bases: TGTGCCAGCAGCCTACTAGCGGGGGTCTCCTACGAGCAGTACTGC.

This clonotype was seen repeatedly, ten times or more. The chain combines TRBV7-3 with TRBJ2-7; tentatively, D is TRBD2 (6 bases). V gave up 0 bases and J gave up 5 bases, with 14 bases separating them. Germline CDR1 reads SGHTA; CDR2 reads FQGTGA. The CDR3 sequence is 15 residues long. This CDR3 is CASSLTGVTGDEQYF. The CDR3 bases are TGTGCCAGCAGCTTAACTGGGGTAACGGGGGACGAGCAGTACTTC.

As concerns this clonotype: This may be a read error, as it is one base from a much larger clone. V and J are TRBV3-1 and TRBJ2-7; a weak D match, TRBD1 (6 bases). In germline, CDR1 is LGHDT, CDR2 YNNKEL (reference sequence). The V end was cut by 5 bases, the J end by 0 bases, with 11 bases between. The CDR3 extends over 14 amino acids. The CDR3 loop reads CASSTRDISYEQYF. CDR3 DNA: TGTGCCAGCAGCACCCGGGACATCTCCTACGAGCAGTACTTC.

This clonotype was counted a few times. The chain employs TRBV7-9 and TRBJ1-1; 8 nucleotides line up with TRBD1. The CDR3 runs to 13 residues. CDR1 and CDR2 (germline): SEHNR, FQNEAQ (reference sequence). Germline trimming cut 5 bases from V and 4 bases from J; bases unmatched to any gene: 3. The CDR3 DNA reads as TGTGCCAGCAGCGGACAGGGAGTCACTGAAGCTTTCTTT. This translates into CASSGQGVTEAFF. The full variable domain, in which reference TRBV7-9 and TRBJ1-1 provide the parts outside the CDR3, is DTGVSQNPRHKITKRGQNVTFRCDPISEHNRLYWYRQTLGQGPEFLTYFQNEAQLEKSRLLSDRFSAERPKGSFSTLEIQRTEQGDSAMYLCASSGQGVTEAFFGQGTRLTVV.

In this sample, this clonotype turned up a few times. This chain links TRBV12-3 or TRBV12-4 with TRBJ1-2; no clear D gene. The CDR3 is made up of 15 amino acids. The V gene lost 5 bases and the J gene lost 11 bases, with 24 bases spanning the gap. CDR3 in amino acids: CASSLGRRRFEGYTF. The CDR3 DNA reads TGTGCCAGCAGTCTGGGTAGAAGGAGGTTTGAAGGGTACACCTTC.

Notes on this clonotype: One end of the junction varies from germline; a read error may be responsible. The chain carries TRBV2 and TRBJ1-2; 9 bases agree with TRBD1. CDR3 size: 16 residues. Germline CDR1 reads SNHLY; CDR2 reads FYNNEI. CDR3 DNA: TGTGTCAGCAGTGAAAATTCGGACAGGGGCGCTTATGGCTACACCTTC. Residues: CVSSENSDRGAYGYTF. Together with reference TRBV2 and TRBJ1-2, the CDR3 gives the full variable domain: EPEVTQTPSHQVTQMGQEVILRCVPISNHLYFYWYRQILGQKVEFLVSFYNNEISEKSEIFDDQFSVERPDGSNFTLKIRSTKLEDSAMYFCVSSENSDRGAYGYTFGSGTRLTVV.

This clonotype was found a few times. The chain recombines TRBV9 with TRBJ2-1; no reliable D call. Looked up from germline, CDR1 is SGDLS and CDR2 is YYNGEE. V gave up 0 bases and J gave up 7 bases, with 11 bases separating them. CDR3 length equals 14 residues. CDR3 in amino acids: CASSVGGSLNEQFF. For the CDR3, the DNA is TGTGCCAGCAGCGTAGGGGGTAGCTTGAATGAGCAGTTCTTC.

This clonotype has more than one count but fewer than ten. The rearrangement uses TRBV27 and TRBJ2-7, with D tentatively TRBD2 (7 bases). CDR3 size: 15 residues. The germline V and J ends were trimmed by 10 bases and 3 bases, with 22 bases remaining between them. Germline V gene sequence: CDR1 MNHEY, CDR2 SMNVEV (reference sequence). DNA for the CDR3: TGTGCCAACAGAATGGGGGCTAGCGGAAACTACGAGCAGTACTTC. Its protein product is CANRMGASGNYEQYF.

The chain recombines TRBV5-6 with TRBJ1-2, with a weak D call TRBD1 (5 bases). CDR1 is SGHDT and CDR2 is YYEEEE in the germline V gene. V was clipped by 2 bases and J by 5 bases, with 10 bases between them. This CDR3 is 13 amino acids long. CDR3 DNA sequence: TGTGCCAGCAGCTTAATAAGGGGATATGGCTACACCTTC. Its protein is CASSLIRGYGYTF.

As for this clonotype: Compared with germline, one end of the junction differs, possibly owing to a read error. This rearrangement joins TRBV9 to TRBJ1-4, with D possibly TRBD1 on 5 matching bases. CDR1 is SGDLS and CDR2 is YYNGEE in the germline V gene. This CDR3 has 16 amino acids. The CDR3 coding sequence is TGTGCCAGCAGCGTAGGGGTTATGGGGGATGTTGAAAAACGGTTTTTT. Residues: CASSVGVMGDVEKRFF.

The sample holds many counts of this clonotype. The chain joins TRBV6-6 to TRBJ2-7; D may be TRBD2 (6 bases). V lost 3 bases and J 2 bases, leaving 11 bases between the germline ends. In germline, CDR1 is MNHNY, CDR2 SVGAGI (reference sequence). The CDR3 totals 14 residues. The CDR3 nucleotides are TGTGCCAGCAGTTATCCGGGACTGACCTACGAGCAGTACTTC. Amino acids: CASSYPGLTYEQYF.

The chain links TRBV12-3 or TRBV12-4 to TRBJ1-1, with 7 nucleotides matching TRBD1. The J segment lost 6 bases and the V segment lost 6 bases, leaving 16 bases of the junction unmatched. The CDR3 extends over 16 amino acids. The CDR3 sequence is CASSNPLQGGFAEAFF. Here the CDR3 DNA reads TGTGCCAGCAGCAACCCCTTGCAGGGGGGGTTCGCTGAAGCTTTCTTT.

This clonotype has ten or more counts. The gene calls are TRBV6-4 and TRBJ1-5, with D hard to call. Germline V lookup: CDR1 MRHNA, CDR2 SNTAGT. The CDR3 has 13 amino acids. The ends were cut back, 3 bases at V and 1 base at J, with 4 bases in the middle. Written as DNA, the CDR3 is TGTGCCAGCAGTGAGGGGAGCAATCAGCCCCAGCATTTT. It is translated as CASSEGSNQPQHF.

CDR3 bases: TGCAGTGCTGCCCCGACTAGCGGGGGTTTCACAGATACGCAGTATTTT. Its translation: CSAAPTSGGFTDTQYF. V is TRBV20-1 and J is TRBJ2-3; 12 positions match TRBD2. V was pared by 5 bases and J by 2 bases, with 8 bases of the junction left unmatched. CDR3 size: 16 residues. Germline loops: CDR1 DFQATT, CDR2 SNEGSKA (reference sequence).

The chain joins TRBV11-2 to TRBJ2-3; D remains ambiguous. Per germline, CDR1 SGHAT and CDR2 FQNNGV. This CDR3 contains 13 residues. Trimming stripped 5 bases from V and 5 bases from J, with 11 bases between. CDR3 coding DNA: TGTGCCAGCAGCGGCAGAGCCATAGATACGCAGTATTTT. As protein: CASSGRAIDTQYF.

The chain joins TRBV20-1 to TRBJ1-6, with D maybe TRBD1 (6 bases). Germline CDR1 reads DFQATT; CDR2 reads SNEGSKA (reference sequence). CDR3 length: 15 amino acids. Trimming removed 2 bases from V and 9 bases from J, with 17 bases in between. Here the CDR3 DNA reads TGCAGTGCTAGACCCAACCCAGGGGCCGGTTCACCCCTCCACTTT. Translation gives CSARPNPGAGSPLHF.

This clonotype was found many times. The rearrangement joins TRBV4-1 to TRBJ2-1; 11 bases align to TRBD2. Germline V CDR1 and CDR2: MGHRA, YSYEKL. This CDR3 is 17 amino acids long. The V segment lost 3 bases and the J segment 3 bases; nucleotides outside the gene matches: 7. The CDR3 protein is CASSHGGGLAVYNEQFF. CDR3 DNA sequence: TGCGCCAGCAGCCACGGGGGGGGACTAGCGGTCTACAATGAGCAGTTCTTC.

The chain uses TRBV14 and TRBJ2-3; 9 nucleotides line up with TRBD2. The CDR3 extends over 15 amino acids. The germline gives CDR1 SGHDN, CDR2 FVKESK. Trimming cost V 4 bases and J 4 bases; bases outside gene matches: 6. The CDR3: CASSLPGLAADTQYF. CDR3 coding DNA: TGTGCCAGCAGCCTGCCGGGACTAGCCGCAGATACGCAGTATTTT.

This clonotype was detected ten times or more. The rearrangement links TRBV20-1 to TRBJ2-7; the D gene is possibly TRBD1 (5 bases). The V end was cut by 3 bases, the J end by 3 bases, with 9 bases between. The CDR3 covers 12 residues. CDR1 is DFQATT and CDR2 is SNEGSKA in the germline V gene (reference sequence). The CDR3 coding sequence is TGCAGTGCTAGCTCGACAGTCTACGAGCAGTACTTC. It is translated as CSASSTVYEQYF.

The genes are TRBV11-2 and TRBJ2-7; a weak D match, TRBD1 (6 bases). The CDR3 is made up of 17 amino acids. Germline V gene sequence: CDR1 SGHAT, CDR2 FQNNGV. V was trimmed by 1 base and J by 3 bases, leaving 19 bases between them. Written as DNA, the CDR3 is TGTGCCAGCAGCTTAGGACCTTCAGGGGTTGCGAACTACGAGCAGTACTTC. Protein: CASSLGPSGVANYEQYF.

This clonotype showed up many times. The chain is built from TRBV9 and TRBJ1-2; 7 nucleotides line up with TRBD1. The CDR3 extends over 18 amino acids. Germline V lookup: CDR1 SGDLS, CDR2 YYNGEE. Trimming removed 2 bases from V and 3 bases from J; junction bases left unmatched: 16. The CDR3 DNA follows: TGTGCCAGCAGCGTGAGCCCCCAACCCGGGACAGCTTACTATGGCTACACCTTC. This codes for CASSVSPQPGTAYYGYTF. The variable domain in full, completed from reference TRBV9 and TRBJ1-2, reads DSGVTQTPKHLITATGQRVTLRCSPRSGDLSVYWYQQSLDQGLQFLIQYYNGEERAKGNILERFSAQQFPDLHSELNLSSLELGDSALYFCASSVSPQPGTAYYGYTFGSGTRLTVV.

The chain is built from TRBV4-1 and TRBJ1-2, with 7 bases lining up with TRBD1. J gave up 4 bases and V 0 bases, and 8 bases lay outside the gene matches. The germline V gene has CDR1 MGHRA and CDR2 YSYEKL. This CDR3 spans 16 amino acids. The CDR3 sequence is CASSQERKTGSYGYTF. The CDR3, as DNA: TGCGCCAGCAGCCAAGAACGAAAGACAGGGAGCTATGGCTACACCTTC.

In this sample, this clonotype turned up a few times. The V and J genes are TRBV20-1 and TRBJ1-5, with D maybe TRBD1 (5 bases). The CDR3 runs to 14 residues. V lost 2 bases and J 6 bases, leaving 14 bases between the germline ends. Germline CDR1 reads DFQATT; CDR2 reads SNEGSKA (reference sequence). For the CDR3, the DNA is TGCAGTGCTAGACGTCGCGGGGGAGGTCAGCCCCAGCATTTT. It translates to CSARRRGGGQPQHF.

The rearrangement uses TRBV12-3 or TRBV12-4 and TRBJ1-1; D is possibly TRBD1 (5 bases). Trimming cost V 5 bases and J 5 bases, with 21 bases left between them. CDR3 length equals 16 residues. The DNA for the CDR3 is TGTGCCAGCAGTGCCCCGACGGGACGGGGATGGACTGAAGCTTTCTTT. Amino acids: CASSAPTGRGWTEAFF.

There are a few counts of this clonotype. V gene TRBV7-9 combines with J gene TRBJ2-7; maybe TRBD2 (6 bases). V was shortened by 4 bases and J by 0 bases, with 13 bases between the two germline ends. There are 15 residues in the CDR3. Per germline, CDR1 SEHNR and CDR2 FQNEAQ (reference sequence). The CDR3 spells CASSSVGGISYEQYF. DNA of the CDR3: TGTGCCAGCAGCTCAGTCGGCGGGATCTCCTACGAGCAGTACTTC.

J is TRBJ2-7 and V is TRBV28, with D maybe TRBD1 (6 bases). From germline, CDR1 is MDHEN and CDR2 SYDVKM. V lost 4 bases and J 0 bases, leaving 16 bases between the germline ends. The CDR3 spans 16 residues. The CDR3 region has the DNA TGTGCCAGCAGTTACCCTACAGGGAAAATCTCCTACGAGCAGTACTTC. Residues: CASSYPTGKISYEQYF.